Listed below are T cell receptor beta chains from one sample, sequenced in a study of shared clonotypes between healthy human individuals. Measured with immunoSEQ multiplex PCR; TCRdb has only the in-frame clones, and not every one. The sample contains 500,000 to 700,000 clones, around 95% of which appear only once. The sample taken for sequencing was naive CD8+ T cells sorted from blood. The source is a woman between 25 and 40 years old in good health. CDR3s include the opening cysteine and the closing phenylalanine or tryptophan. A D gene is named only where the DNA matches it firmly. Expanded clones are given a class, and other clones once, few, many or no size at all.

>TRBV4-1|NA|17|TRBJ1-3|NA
TGCGCCAGCAGCCAAGATACGGAGGCGGGAAACCGAAACACCATATATTTT
CASSQDTEAGNRNTIYF
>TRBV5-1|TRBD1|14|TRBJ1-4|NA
TGCGCCAGCAGCTCGGGACAGGGGATTGAAAAACTGTTTTTT
CASSSGQGIEKLFF
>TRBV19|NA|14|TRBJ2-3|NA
TGTGCCAGTAAAGGTCTGGGGGCGATAGATACGCAGTATTTT
CASKGLGAIDTQYF
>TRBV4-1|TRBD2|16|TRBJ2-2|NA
TGCGCCAGCAGCCCCTGGACTAGCGGAGCCACCGGGGAGCTGTTTTTT
CASSPWTSGATGELFF
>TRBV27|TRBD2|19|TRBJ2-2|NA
TGTGCCAGCAGTTTATTTTGGGTCGGACTAGCGGCGAACACCGGGGAGCTGTTTTTT
CASSLFWVGLAANTGELFF
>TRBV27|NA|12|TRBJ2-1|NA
TGTGCCAGCAGTCAGACCGGGAATGAGCAGTTCTTC
CASSQTGNEQFF
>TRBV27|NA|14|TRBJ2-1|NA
TGTGCCAGCAGCCCCATGGGTGCGGTCAATGAGCAGTTCTTC
CASSPMGAVNEQFF
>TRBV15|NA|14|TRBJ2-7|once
TGTGCCACCAGCTCCGGGACGCACGCCTACGAGCAGTACTTC
CATSSGTHAYEQYF
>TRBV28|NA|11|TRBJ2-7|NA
TGTGCCAGCAGTTTTGGTCCCGAGCAGTACTTC
CASSFGPEQYF
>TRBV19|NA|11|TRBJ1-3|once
TGTGCCAGTAGTATTGGCCCTGCCATATATTTT
CASSIGPAIYF
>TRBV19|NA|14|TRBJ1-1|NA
TGTGCCAGTAGATGGGGAACGGAGGTGACTGAAGCTTTCTTT
CASRWGTEVTEAFF
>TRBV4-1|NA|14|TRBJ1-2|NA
TGCGCCAGCAGCCAAGACCTGGAGACCTATGGCTACACCTTC
CASSQDLETYGYTF
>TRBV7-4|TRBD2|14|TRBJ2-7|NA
TGTGCCAGCAGCAACGGGACTAGAGACTACGAGCAGTACTTC
CASSNGTRDYEQYF
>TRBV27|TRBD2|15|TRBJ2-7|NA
TGTGCCAGCAAAATAGCGGGAGGGCCCTCCTACGAGCAGTACTTC
CASKIAGGPSYEQYF
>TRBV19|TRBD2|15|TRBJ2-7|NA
TGTGCCAGTAGTATGACTAGCGGGAGCTCCTACGAGCAGTACTTC
CASSMTSGSSYEQYF
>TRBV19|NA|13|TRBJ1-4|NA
TGTGCCAGTAGTATCGGAGGGAAGGAAAAACTGTTTTTT
CASSIGGKEKLFF
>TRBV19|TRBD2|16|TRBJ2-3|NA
TGTGCCAGTAGGTCTGAGACTAGCGGGAGGGCAGATACGCAGTATTTT
CASRSETSGRADTQYF
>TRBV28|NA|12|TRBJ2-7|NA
TGTGCCAGCAGTCCGACCCTTTACGAGCAGTACTTC
CASSPTLYEQYF